The 16 T cell receptor beta chains in this list originate from one sample, sequenced in a study of cytomegalovirus exposure and HLA in healthy donors. Both 60 Vbeta primers and 13 Jbeta primers went into the PCR. Repertoires were generated with immunoSEQ multiplex PCR, while TCRdb's copy carries only in-frame clones and drops some. The sample carries about 200,000 clones, roughly 78% recorded once. Sequenced: PBMCs. The receptors originated from a woman aged 25 to 39 in good health and CMV-seropositive.

This clone came up once. The chain carries TRBV13 and TRBJ2-7; D is unclear. Germline-derived CDR1 and CDR2 are PRHDT and FYEKMQ (reference sequence). V dropped 1 base and J dropped 2 bases, with 9 bases sitting between them. The CDR3 spans 14 residues. The CDR3 reads CASSLESDPYEQYF. In DNA form, the CDR3 reads TGTGCCAGCAGCTTAGAGAGCGATCCCTACGAGCAGTACTTC.

This clone was picked up one time. The chain combines TRBV30 with TRBJ2-5; tentative D call: TRBD1 (6 bases). V was clipped by 4 bases and J by 1 base, with 10 bases between them. The CDR3 length is 13 residues. CDR1 is GTSNPN, CDR2 SVGIG, per germline (reference sequence). The DNA of the CDR3 is TGTGCCTGGAATCGACAGGTCCAAGAGACCCAGTACTTC. It codes for CAWNRQVQETQYF.

This chain links TRBV10-2 with TRBJ2-6, with D perhaps TRBD1 (5 bases). The CDR3 is 16 residues long. Trimming shortened V by 3 bases and J by 4 bases, and 13 bases separated the two germline ends. CDR1 and CDR2 from the germline V gene are WSHSY and SAAADI. DNA for the CDR3: TGCGCCAGCAGTGACCCCAGGGTCGGCGGGGCCAACGTCCTGACTTTC. The encoded protein is CASSDPRVGGANVLTF.

This clone was counted a few times. The chain links TRBV30 to TRBJ2-3; D gene unclear. V shed 0 bases and J shed 6 bases, with 10 bases lying between them. This CDR3 has 13 amino acids. The germline CDR1 and CDR2 sequences are GTSNPN and SVGIG (reference sequence). CDR3 region: CAWSVETRDTQYF. DNA for the CDR3: TGTGCCTGGAGTGTTGAAACGAGGGATACGCAGTATTTT.

The chain employs TRBV15 and TRBJ2-3, with 8 bases aligning to TRBD1. The germline CDR1 and CDR2 sequences are LNHNV and YYDKDF (reference sequence). The CDR3 is 13 amino acids. V lost 8 bases, J lost 2 bases, and 3 bases stayed unmatched. The CDR3, as DNA: TGTGCCACCCGGACAGGGAACACAGATACGCAGTATTTT. Translated: CATRTGNTDTQYF.

The J gene is TRBJ2-3, the V gene TRBV5-4; 8 bases are shared with TRBD1. Trimming at V came to 3 bases and at J to 6 bases, leaving 9 bases not matched to a gene. Germline V gene lookup returns CDR1 SGHNT and CDR2 YYREEE (reference sequence). This CDR3 spans 15 amino acids. Written as DNA, the CDR3 is TGTGCCAGCAGCTCGGGACAGGCGGGCCGGGATACGCAGTATTTT. It encodes CASSSGQAGRDTQYF.

This chain joins TRBV7-2 and TRBJ2-3; 7 nucleotides agree with TRBD1. The germline V gene has CDR1 SGHTA and CDR2 FQGNSA. This CDR3 has 17 residues. The V and J ends lost 2 bases and 6 bases, in that order; junction bases with no gene match: 14. The CDR3 is CASSLKGGGLTLDTQYF. In DNA, the CDR3 is TGTGCCAGCAGCTTAAAAGGGGGCGGACTGACTTTGGATACGCAGTATTTT.

The chain has TRBV6-4 and TRBJ2-7; TRBD2 aligns across 7 bases. This CDR3 has 19 amino acids. V lost 5 bases, J lost 5 bases, and 24 bases stayed unmatched. In germline, CDR1 is MRHNA, CDR2 SNTAGT. The CDR3 sequence: CASSRYKERAGTGADEQYF. In nucleotides, the CDR3 is TGTGCCAGCAGTCGATACAAAGAAAGAGCGGGAACCGGGGCGGACGAGCAGTACTTC.

The chain couples TRBV6-5 to TRBJ2-7; D may be TRBD1 (6 bases). Germline values: CDR1 MNHEY, CDR2 SVGAGI. The V gene lost 3 bases and the J gene lost 4 bases, with 13 bases spanning the gap. The CDR3 runs 14 residues. CDR3 nucleotide sequence: TGTGCCAGCAGTTATTCGCAGGGGCGATACGAGCAGTACTTC. It translates to CASSYSQGRYEQYF.

The chain uses TRBV29-1 and TRBJ1-5; D ambiguous. Trimming pared 5 bases from V and 5 bases from J, leaving 13 bases between. The CDR3 extends over 13 amino acids. Germline-derived CDR1 and CDR2 are SQVTM and ANQGSEA. The CDR3 nucleotides read TGCAGCGTTTCAACCGGAACAGATCAGCCCCAGCATTTT. This sequence encodes CSVSTGTDQPQHF.

This clone has only a few counts. Other nucleotide sequences from this sample produce the same CDR3. This chain links TRBV5-1 with TRBJ1-1; the match to TRBD1 covers 8 bases. After removal of 3 bases from V and 2 bases from J, the junction contained 3 bases not matched to a gene. Germline assignment: CDR1 SGHRS and CDR2 YFSETQ. The CDR3 is 14 residues long. The CDR3 spells CASSSGQGNTEAFF. The CDR3 DNA reads as TGCGCCAGCAGCTCTGGACAGGGAAACACTGAAGCTTTCTTT.

The genes are TRBV4-3 and TRBJ1-5, with 7 bases matching TRBD1. Trimming took 0 bases from V and 3 from J; bases not matched to a gene: 5. The CDR3 consists of 16 residues. CDR1 is LGHNA and CDR2 is YSLEER in the germline V gene. The CDR3 nucleotides read TGCGCCAGCAGCCAAGATTTAGGGGGCAACAATCAGCCCCAGCATTTT. This encodes CASSQDLGGNNQPQHF.

The CDR3, as DNA: TGTGCCAGCAGCTTAGTTTTGAGCGGGAGCACAGATACGCAGTATTTT. It translates to CASSLVLSGSTDTQYF. The V gene is TRBV7-6, the J gene TRBJ2-3; weak D call: TRBD2 (6 bases). Germline CDR1 SGHVS, CDR2 FNYEAQ. This CDR3 is 16 amino acids long. The V gene lost 1 base and the J gene lost 0 bases, with 11 bases spanning the gap.

The chain links TRBV30 to TRBJ2-2; tentative D call: TRBD1 (5 bases). Germline lookup yields CDR1 GTSNPN and CDR2 SVGIG (reference sequence). The V end was cut by 0 bases, the J end by 2 bases, with 10 bases between. This CDR3 comprises 15 residues. CDR3 in amino acids: CAWSVVRANTGELFF. The CDR3 nucleotides are TGTGCCTGGAGTGTTGTCAGGGCCAACACCGGGGAGCTGTTTTTT.

This clone turned up a few times. J is TRBJ2-3 and V is TRBV7-2; 12 nucleotides agree with TRBD2. The CDR3 extends over 17 amino acids. Germline-derived CDR1 and CDR2 are SGHTA and FQGNSA. V shed 5 bases, J shed 6 bases, and the junction held 12 bases outside the gene matches. Here the CDR3 reads CASSTLTSGSSEDTQYF. CDR3 DNA sequence: TGTGCCAGCAGCACCTTGACTAGCGGGAGTTCCGAGGATACGCAGTATTTT.

The chain couples TRBV5-4 to TRBJ1-2; D is possibly TRBD1 (5 bases). Germline V gene lookup returns CDR1 SGHNT and CDR2 YYREEE (reference sequence). This CDR3 has 15 amino acids. Trimming left V 6 bases short and J 3 bases short, with 18 bases between. For the CDR3, the DNA is TGTGCCAGCACCGCGATGGCAGGGATAGACTATGGCTACACCTTC. This encodes CASTAMAGIDYGYTF.